The rows below give T cell receptor beta chains drawn from one sample of a study of T cells in Graves' hyperthyroidism and ophthalmopathy. A single record per CDR3 protein comes from TCRdb applying MiXCR to the multiplex PCR reads. The data hold 300,000 to 500,000 distinct CDR3 sequences, with 15% observed a single time. Input material: blood. The receptors come from a woman in her 30s with Graves' hyperthyroidism. Each CDR3 is given with its conserved first and last residue. A D gene is named only where the DNA matches it firmly. The size of a clone is reported for some rows only, either as once, few or many, or as a class for expanded clones.

TRBD2	TRBJ2-2	-	TRBV5-1	TGCGCCAGCAGTGCTCCCCCGAGTGGGACTAGCGGGAACACCGGGGAGCTGTTTTTT	CASSAPPSGTSGNTGELFF
-	TRBJ1-1	few	TRBV7-9	TGTGCCAGCAGCCCCGGGGTCGTCACTGAAGCTTTCTTT	CASSPGVVTEAFF
TRBD2	TRBJ2-1	many	TRBV28	TGTGCCAGCAGTTTAATGGGCGGGAGTGGCAATGAGCAGTTCTTC	CASSLMGGSGNEQFF
-	TRBJ1-1	many	TRBV2	TGTGCCAGCACGCGGAATCCGGGCATGAACACTGAAGCTTTCTTT	CASTRNPGMNTEAFF
-	TRBJ1-6	few	TRBV2	TGTGCCAGCAACCGGCCCGTGGACCCCTATAATTCACCCCTCCACTTT	CASNRPVDPYNSPLHF
TRBD1	TRBJ1-4	-	TRBV7-9	TGTGCCAGCAGCTTAGTAGGGACAGCGTTAACGGTGTTTTTT	CASSLVGTALTVFF
-	TRBJ2-7	many	TRBV3-1	TGTGCCAGCAGCCAGCTAGCTACAACCTACGAGCAGTACTTC	CASSQLATTYEQYF
TRBD2	TRBJ2-7	-	TRBV7-9	TGTGCCAGCAGCCCGACTAGCGGCCATAAGTACGAGCAGTACTTC	CASSPTSGHKYEQYF
TRBD1	TRBJ2-7	-	TRBV9	TGTGCCAGCAGCCCGGGACAGGCGTCCTACGAGCAGTACTTC	CASSPGQASYEQYF
-	TRBJ2-7	many	TRBV7-9	TGTGCCAGCAGCCCTCAGGTCGGGTCCGAGCAGTACTTC	CASSPQVGSEQYF
-	TRBJ1-4	many	TRBV7-2	TGTGCCAGCAGCTTATCAGGGATAAACGAAAAACTGTTTTTT	CASSLSGINEKLFF
TRBD2	TRBJ2-7	many	TRBV2	TGTGCCAGCACCCGGCCGGGGGGAAAGTCAATCTACGAGCAGTACTTC	CASTRPGGKSIYEQYF
TRBD2	TRBJ2-7	many	TRBV30	TGTGCCTGGAGGGAGACTAGCGGTAGCTCCTACGAGCAGTACTTC	CAWRETSGSSYEQYF
-	TRBJ2-5	many	TRBV20-1	TGCAGTGCGGACGGGTGGGGCTTCCAAGAGACCCAGTACTTC	CSADGWGFQETQYF
-	TRBJ2-1	-	TRBV6-4	TGTGCCAGCAGTGAAGGGAGCAACTCCTACAATGAGCAGTTCTTC	CASSEGSNSYNEQFF
-	TRBJ2-5	many	TRBV24-1	TGTGCCACCAGTGACCCGGCGGAGAGCACGGGGGCCCAGTACTTC	CATSDPAESTGAQYF
TRBD2	TRBJ2-5	many	TRBV11-2	TGTGCCAGCAGCCAAGCGGGAACACACCAAGAGACCCAGTACTTC	CASSQAGTHQETQYF
TRBD2	TRBJ2-1	few	TRBV29-1	TGCAGCGCCGTAAGGGCCGGGACTAGCGGTTTGGCGGGTGAGCAGTTCTTC	CSAVRAGTSGLAGEQFF
-	TRBJ2-1	few	TRBV5-1	TGCGCCAGCAGCGCCCTGACAGCTACCTACAATGAGCAGTTCTTC	CASSALTATYNEQFF
TRBD1	TRBJ2-7	many	TRBV25-1	TGTGCCAGCAGTGGCCCCCAGACAGGGGGTGTAGTGGTGATCTACGAGCAGTACTTC	CASSGPQTGGVVVIYEQYF
TRBD1	TRBJ2-7	few	TRBV5-8	TGTGCCAGCGGCAGGGGGTGGGAGCAGTACTTC	CASGRGWEQYF
TRBD1	TRBJ2-2	-	TRBV7-3	TGTGCCAGCAGCCCTGGGACGCCCAGGGGGCGGGCGGAGCTGTTTTTT	CASSPGTPRGRAELFF
TRBD2	TRBJ2-7	-	TRBV6-1	TGTGCCAGCATCCGAGCGGGAGGGTCCTACGAGCAGTACTTC	CASIRAGGSYEQYF
TRBD1	TRBJ1-4	few	TRBV5-6	TGTGCCAGCAGCTTAGACGGGACAGGGGATGATAAACTGTTTTTT	CASSLDGTGDDKLFF
TRBD2	TRBJ2-1	once	TRBV3-1	TGTGCCAGCAGCCAAGATGGGCTAGCGGGAGTTATAAATGAGCAGTTCTTC	CASSQDGLAGVINEQFF
TRBD2	TRBJ2-3	many	TRBV9	TGTGCCAGCAGCGCCCTAGCGGGAGACACAGATACGCAGTATTTT	CASSALAGDTDTQYF
-	TRBJ1-2	-	TRBV20-1	TGCAGTTACCTCGGGTCGGGTACAATGATGGATGGCTACACCTTC	CSYLGSGTMMDGYTF
-	TRBJ2-1	-	TRBV19	TGTGCCAGTAGTATCTGGGGTAGCGCCGCCACAGAGCAGTTCTTC	CASSIWGSAATEQFF
-	TRBJ2-1	few	TRBV24-1	TGTGCCACCAGTGATCCCGTAGCCCAGGGCAATGAGCAGTTCTTC	CATSDPVAQGNEQFF
TRBD2	TRBJ2-1	many	TRBV2	TGTGCCAGCAGTGACCCGAGACTAGCGGGAGCCGCTGAGCAGTTCTTC	CASSDPRLAGAAEQFF
TRBD2	TRBJ2-2	many	TRBV2	TGTGCCAGCAGCGAAAGGTTAGGTTTTTGGGTACTAGCGGGAGGGCCTTATGACGGGGAGCTGTTTTTT	CASSERLGFWVLAGGPYDGELFF
TRBD2	TRBJ2-1	few	TRBV18	TGTGCCAGCTCACCGGGACTAGCGGGAGTTGCCAGCTCCTACAATGAGCAGTTCTTC	CASSPGLAGVASSYNEQFF
-	TRBJ2-7	-	TRBV27	TGTGCCAGCAGTTTATGGGGTGAGGGCGAGCAGTACTTC	CASSLWGEGEQYF
-	TRBJ2-5	many	TRBV20-1	TGCAGTGCTGGTGTATTCGAGACCCAGTACTTC	CSAGVFETQYF
-	TRBJ1-2	-	TRBV9	TGTGCCAGCAGCGTAGAGGAGATAAACTATGGCTACACCTTC	CASSVEEINYGYTF
-	TRBJ1-5	many	TRBV2	TGTGCCAGCAGAGATACCACTCGACTTGTAGGTTTACATAATCAGCCCCAGCATTTT	CASRDTTRLVGLHNQPQHF
TRBD1	TRBJ2-1	few	TRBV3-1	TGTGCCAGCAGCCCCAGGGGGCTTTCCTACAATGAGCAGTTCTTC	CASSPRGLSYNEQFF
-	TRBJ2-1	-	TRBV27	TGTGCCAGCAGTTTTGCAGGGAGCTCCTACAATGAGCAGTTCTTC	CASSFAGSSYNEQFF
-	TRBJ2-7	many	TRBV7-8	TGTGCCAGCAGCTTATATTCAGGGGTGGAGCAGTACTTC	CASSLYSGVEQYF
-	TRBJ1-2	few	TRBV6-1	TGTGCCAGCAGTGAAGGCTTCGATGGGCTGGGGGGCTACACCTTC	CASSEGFDGLGGYTF
-	TRBJ1-1	many	TRBV30	TGTGCCTGGTCTGGCAGCACTGAAGCTTTCTTT	CAWSGSTEAFF
-	TRBJ2-7	-	TRBV4-1	TGCGCCAGCAGCCAAGTGGGGGCCCACTACGAGCAGTACTTC	CASSQVGAHYEQYF
TRBD1	TRBJ2-5	few	TRBV5-1	TGCGCCAGCAGCCCCGGACAGGGCCGCTTCCAAGAGACCCAGTACTTC	CASSPGQGRFQETQYF
-	TRBJ2-7	few	TRBV7-2	TGTGCCAGCAGCTCCTCTAGGACGGGATCCTACGAGCAGTACTTC	CASSSSRTGSYEQYF
TRBD1	TRBJ2-5	few	TRBV24-1	TGTGCCACCAGTGATTACAGGGGAGAGACCCAGTACTTC	CATSDYRGETQYF
-	TRBJ2-3	few	TRBV11-3	TGTGCCAGCAGGGCATCGGGGCGGGATACGCAGTATTTT	CASRASGRDTQYF
-	TRBJ2-3	-	TRBV30	TGTGCCTGGAGTGTTGACAGGAGCACAGATACGCAGTATTTT	CAWSVDRSTDTQYF
-	TRBJ2-1	many	TRBV3-1	TGTGCCAGCAGCCAAATCAATGAGCAGTTCTTC	CASSQINEQFF
-	TRBJ2-7	many	TRBV28	TGTGCCAGCAGGGACGGACAGAGCTCCTACGAGCAGTACTTC	CASRDGQSSYEQYF
-	TRBJ2-1	many	TRBV7-2	TGTGCCAGCAGCTCCATCAATGAGCAGTTCTTC	CASSSINEQFF
TRBD1	TRBJ1-3	-	TRBV6-1	TGTGCCAGCAGCCGCGGACAGGGCGAAAAAAGCTCTGGAAACACCATATATTTT	CASSRGQGEKSSGNTIYF
-	TRBJ2-1	many	TRBV3-1	TGTGCCAGCAGCCAAGTAGGGGCAGGAGGGCTCTACAATGAGCAGTTCTTC	CASSQVGAGGLYNEQFF
-	TRBJ1-4	few	TRBV4-2	TGTGCCAGCAGCCCAGGGTCGGAGTTTGAAAAACTGTTTTTT	CASSPGSEFEKLFF
TRBD2	TRBJ2-5	-	TRBV20-1	TGCAGTGCTAGAGATCCACTAGCGGGAGGAGAGACCCAGTACTTC	CSARDPLAGGETQYF
-	TRBJ2-7	many	TRBV9	TGTGCCAGCAGCGTAGGAGGTACCGACTCCTACGAGCAGTACTTC	CASSVGGTDSYEQYF